The clone carrying this T cell receptor (beta chain) turned up a few times. Profiled with immunoSEQ multiplex PCR; TCRdb holds only in-frame clones, not every one. The sample yields around 100,000 clones, more than 85% seen once. This entry belongs to a study of OX40 agonist ivuxolimab in advanced cancers. Germline V gives CDR1 SEHNR, CDR2 FQNEAQ (reference sequence). This CDR3 comprises 11 residues. Trimming shortened V by 2 bases and J by 6 bases, and 4 bases separated the two germline ends. The sequences come from CD4+ or CD8+ T cells sorted from blood, collected in a trial of the OX40 agonist ivuxolimab. This TCR derives from an adult with an advanced solid tumor such as melanoma, head and neck, liver or kidney cancer. This chain joins TRBV7-9 and TRBJ1-1; D gene unclear. The CDR3 spells CASSLRSEAFF. CDR3 sequence (DNA): TGTGCCAGCAGCTTACGCTCTGAAGCTTTCTTT.